Given below is one T cell receptor (beta chain) in context. Its target is unknown. All donors participated as healthy donors of bone marrow. Although they were nominally healthy when sampled, donors likely had unrecorded immune exposures. 60 Vbeta and 13 Jbeta primers were used in PCR. The method was immunoSEQ multiplex PCR; TCRdb's version includes in-frame clones alone and lacks a portion of them. The sample records around 99,000 clones, roughly two thirds being singletons. The sample comes from a study of cytomegalovirus exposure and HLA in healthy donors. Study-level results: In a later analysis, at a false discovery rate of 0.05, approximately 16,000 TCR beta sequences were associated with HLA alleles.

Trimming pared 1 base from V and 4 bases from J, leaving 10 bases between. Germline V gives CDR1 MNHNS, CDR2 SASEGT. CDR3 length: 14 residues. The source is a man aged 40-49 years in good health and CMV-seronegative. The specimen was PBMCs. This rearrangement joins TRBV6-1 to TRBJ2-5, with D perhaps matching TRBD2 (5 bases). This CDR3 reads CASSEGGIRETQYF. The CDR3, as DNA: TGTGCCAGCAGTGAAGGAGGGATCCGAGAGACCCAGTACTTC.